This T cell receptor (beta chain) was identified in a study of blood T cells in healthy people across ages. A second PCR of about 6 to 12 cycles used a sample-barcoded 5' primer and a J-beta primer mix. TCRdb recomputed calls from the 5' RACE reads with MiXCR, one row per CDR3 protein. The sample lists around 1,800,000 distinct CDR3 sequences; 30% to 40% were seen once. The V and J ends lost 1 base and 5 bases, in that order; junction bases with no gene match: 12. The length of the CDR3 is 17 residues. The germline CDR1 and CDR2 sequences are SGHTA and FQGNSA. The clonotype originates from a human donor in good health. J is TRBJ2-5 and V is TRBV7-2; TRBD2 agrees at 8 bases. Specimen: blood. This chain's CDR3 is CASSLEARRGEAETQYF. The CDR3 DNA sequence: TGTGCCAGCAGCTTAGAGGCCCGGCGGGGGGAGGCGGAGACCCAGTACTTC.